The entry that follows covers one T cell receptor beta chain sequence. One entry per CDR3 protein, called by TCRdb with MiXCR from the 5' RACE reads. The sample shows fewer than 250,000 distinct CDR3 sequences, around 19% of them seen only once. This entry is derived from a study of T-cell memory formation after mild COVID-19. CDR1 and CDR2 from the germline V gene are SGHRS and YFSETQ. V was clipped by 4 bases and J by 3 bases, with 20 bases between them. The CDR3 extends over 17 amino acids. This sequence was found in an adult woman who had mild COVID-19 (a few samples of this study predate the infection). Cell type and time point are not known. Material for sequencing was PBMCs or a T cell subset sorted from them (not recorded which). The rearrangement uses TRBV5-1 and TRBJ1-5, with no clear D. In DNA, the CDR3 is TGCGCCAGCAGCCGGGATGGGTTAAATAATGACAATCAGCCCCAGCATTTT. Protein: CASSRDGLNNDNQPQHF.